The 25 T cell receptor beta chains below come from one sample, sequenced in a study of blood T cell repertoires in COVID-19. The assay was immunoSEQ multiplex PCR, and TCRdb's table has in-frame clones only and misses some. The sample carries approximately 190,000 clones, about 88% recorded once. The sequenced material came from peripheral blood. All receptors come from a man aged 25-40 years with active or convalescent COVID-19.

The chain recombines TRBV12-3 or TRBV12-4 with TRBJ1-1; tentative D call: TRBD1 (6 bases). The CDR3 has 12 amino acids. Trimming cost V 2 bases and J 10 bases, with 11 bases left between them. The CDR3 nucleotides read TGTGCCAGCAGTTTACAGGGGCTCGGAGCTTTCTTT. It encodes CASSLQGLGAFF.

J is TRBJ2-7 and V is TRBV5-4; TRBD2 might be the D (5 bases). The germline CDR1 and CDR2 sequences are SGHNT and YYREEE (reference sequence). The length of the CDR3 is 13 residues. V lost 4 bases to trimming and J lost 5 bases, with 13 bases between them. CDR3 DNA: TGTGCCAGCAGCACCTCAGCGGTCGACGAGCAGTACTTC. This codes for CASSTSAVDEQYF.

The V and J genes are TRBV30 and TRBJ2-3; D is perhaps TRBD1 (6 bases). CDR1 and CDR2 (germline): GTSNPN, SVGIG (reference sequence). Deletions cut 0 bases from V and 4 bases from J, with 23 bases between. The CDR3 totals 18 residues. CDR3 region: CAWSVLGFSQGGADTQYF. The CDR3 region has the DNA TGTGCCTGGAGTGTACTAGGGTTTTCACAGGGCGGCGCAGATACGCAGTATTTT.

The gene calls are TRBV7-2 and TRBJ2-7; weak D call: TRBD2 (6 bases). Germline CDR1 reads SGHTA; CDR2 reads FQGNSA. The CDR3 covers 15 residues. Trimming cost V 3 bases and J 0 bases, with 12 bases left between them. The CDR3 sequence is CASSLGGASSYEQYF. The CDR3 DNA follows: TGTGCCAGCAGCTTGGGGGGAGCAAGCTCCTACGAGCAGTACTTC.

V and J are TRBV29-1 and TRBJ1-4; 8 bases are a match to TRBD1. J lost 0 bases, V lost 6 bases, and 9 bases had no gene match. CDR1 and CDR2 (germline): SQVTM, ANQGSEA. This CDR3 contains 16 residues. CDR3 DNA: TGCAGCGTCGCGACAGGGGAAACAGCAACTAATGAAAAACTGTTTTTT. Its protein product is CSVATGETATNEKLFF. The variable domain in full, with the rest retrieved from reference TRBV29-1 and TRBJ1-4, is SAVISQKPSRDICQRGTSLTIQCQVDSQVTMMFWYRQQPGQSLTLIATANQGSEATYESGFVIDKFPISRPNLTFSTLTVSNMSPEDSSIYLCSVATGETATNEKLFFGSGTQLSVL.

The gene calls are TRBV18 and TRBJ1-1; D remains unclear. V lost 3 bases and J lost 0, with 11 bases in between. This CDR3 has 15 amino acids. Germline V lookup: CDR1 KGHSH, CDR2 LQKENI. The CDR3 protein is CASSPWSGMNTEAFF. CDR3 coding DNA: TGTGCCAGCTCACCCTGGTCAGGTATGAACACTGAAGCTTTCTTT.

The chain joins TRBV2 to TRBJ1-1; D remains ambiguous. V dropped 4 bases and J dropped 8 bases, with 11 bases sitting between them. The CDR3 is made up of 12 amino acids. CDR1 is SNHLY and CDR2 is FYNNEI in the germline V gene. CDR3 coding DNA: TGTGCCAGCAGTGTCCTGGGCGCCGAAGCTTTCTTT. It specifies CASSVLGAEAFF.

The CDR3 loop reads CAWSAAPTNQPQHF. In DNA, the CDR3 is TGTGCCTGGAGCGCCGCCCCCACAAATCAGCCCCAGCATTTT. The gene calls are TRBV30 and TRBJ1-5; D unclear. The germline V gene has CDR1 GTSNPN and CDR2 SVGIG (reference sequence). CDR3 length: 14 residues. The ends were cut back, 3 bases at V and 4 bases at J, with 13 bases in the middle.

The chain links TRBV7-2 to TRBJ1-3; D gene unclear. This CDR3 contains 13 residues. Germline V gene data show CDR1 as SGHTA and CDR2 as FQGNSA. V was shortened by 4 bases and J by 11 bases, with 15 bases between the two germline ends. The CDR3 nucleotides read TGTGCCAGCAGCTCAACCCCAGGAAAACCCATATATTTT. Residues: CASSSTPGKPIYF.

J is TRBJ2-7 and V is TRBV19; the D is unclear. The CDR3 covers 13 residues. Trimming removed 5 bases at V and 0 bases at J, with 8 bases between. CDR1 LNHDA and CDR2 SQIVND come from the germline V gene (reference sequence). The CDR3 reads CASSDSSSYEQYF. DNA of the CDR3: TGTGCCAGTAGTGACTCGAGCTCCTACGAGCAGTACTTC.

The rearrangement uses TRBV27 and TRBJ2-2; TRBD1 agrees at 12 bases. Per the germline V gene, CDR1 is MNHEY and CDR2 is SMNVEV (reference sequence). The ends lost 0 bases at V and 5 bases at J; junction bases unmatched: 4. The CDR3 extends over 17 amino acids. DNA of the CDR3: TGTGCCAGCAGTTTATCGGGGACAGGGGGCAGGACCGGGGAGCTGTTTTTT. Translated: CASSLSGTGGRTGELFF.

The genes are TRBV5-1 and TRBJ2-1; 10 bases are shared with TRBD2. V lost 0 bases, J lost 7 bases, and 7 bases stayed unmatched. The CDR3 extends over 16 amino acids. CDR1 SGHRS and CDR2 YFSETQ come from the germline V gene. This CDR3 is CASSLAASGGQNEQFF. CDR3 nucleotide sequence: TGCGCCAGCAGCTTGGCGGCTAGCGGGGGACAGAATGAGCAGTTCTTC.

The chain joins TRBV12-3 or TRBV12-4 to TRBJ2-4; D is ambiguous. The ends were cut back, 8 bases at V and 5 bases at J, with 13 bases in the middle. The CDR3 is 13 residues long. Here the CDR3 DNA reads TGTGCCAGCCAGACGAATCTAGAAAACATTCAGTACTTC. Its translation is CASQTNLENIQYF.

This chain links TRBV11-2 with TRBJ2-7; 8 nucleotides agree with TRBD1. The CDR3 has 14 residues. The junction had 6 bases not matched to a gene; V was cut back by 5 bases and J by 3 bases. The V gene's germline CDR1 is SGHAT and CDR2 FQNNGV. The CDR3 here is CASSAGTGRYEQYF. The CDR3 DNA is TGTGCCAGCAGCGCCGGGACAGGCCGCTACGAGCAGTACTTC.

V and J are TRBV6-5 and TRBJ2-2; tentative D call: TRBD2 (6 bases). The CDR3 has 15 residues. Trimming shortened V by 6 bases and J by 7 bases, and 18 bases separated the two germline ends. The germline V gene has CDR1 MNHEY and CDR2 SVGAGI. The CDR3 here is CASRSPGLGSGELFF. The CDR3 nucleotides read TGTGCCAGCAGGTCTCCGGGACTCGGCAGCGGGGAGCTGTTTTTT.

This chain links TRBV19 with TRBJ1-5, with D possibly matching TRBD1 (6 bases). CDR3 length equals 18 residues. Germline V CDR1 and CDR2: LNHDA, SQIVND (reference sequence). V lost 4 bases to trimming and J lost 2 bases, with 21 bases between them. Here the CDR3 reads CASSTRDTLLMGNQPQHF. CDR3 DNA: TGTGCCAGTAGTACTCGGGACACCCTTCTTATGGGCAATCAGCCCCAGCATTTT.

This rearrangement joins TRBV6-6 to TRBJ1-1; D call uncertain. Germline V gene data show CDR1 as MNHNY and CDR2 as SVGAGI (reference sequence). V was shortened by 2 bases and J by 2 bases, with 9 bases between the two germline ends. The CDR3 length is 14 residues. CDR3 in DNA: TGTGCCAGCAGTTACCAGGAGGGTAACACTGAAGCTTTCTTT. It encodes CASSYQEGNTEAFF.

The CDR3 DNA follows: TGTGCCTGGAGTGTATTCGGGGGACCTGGAAACACCATATATTTT. Amino acids: CAWSVFGGPGNTIYF. The J gene is TRBJ1-3, the V gene TRBV30; a weak D match, TRBD1 (5 bases). The CDR3 runs to 15 residues. V was shortened by 0 bases and J by 2 bases, with 11 bases between the two germline ends. CDR1 and CDR2 from the germline V gene are GTSNPN and SVGIG (reference sequence).

This chain joins TRBV4-1 and TRBJ1-4; D possibly corresponds to TRBD1 (6 bases). The CDR3 length is 16 residues. Trimming took off 4 bases at V and 6 bases at J, with 18 bases between the two ends. Germline V CDR1 and CDR2: MGHRA, YSYEKL. For the CDR3, the DNA is TGCGCCAGCAGCCCCCGAGGGGGGGGAGTTGATGAAAAACTGTTTTTT. Translation gives CASSPRGGGVDEKLFF.

V and J are TRBV19 and TRBJ2-7, with D possibly matching TRBD2 (6 bases). V lost 5 bases to trimming and J lost 5 bases, with 16 bases between them. Germline CDR1 is LNHDA and CDR2 is SQIVND (reference sequence). The length of the CDR3 is 14 residues. The CDR3 is CASSQRERVHEQYF. The CDR3 bases are TGTGCCAGTAGTCAACGGGAGCGGGTCCACGAGCAGTACTTC.

V gene TRBV19 combines with J gene TRBJ1-4; TRBD1 aligns across 10 bases. Losses at the gene ends were 4 bases for V and 4 bases for J; bases not matched to a gene: 3. CDR1 is LNHDA and CDR2 is SQIVND in the germline V gene (reference sequence). The CDR3 sequence is 15 residues long. In nucleotides, the CDR3 is TGTGCCAGTAGTACGGACAGGGGGATTAATGAAAAACTGTTTTTT. As protein: CASSTDRGINEKLFF. Filled out from reference TRBV19 and TRBJ1-4, the complete variable domain reads DGGITQSPKYLFRKEGQNVTLSCEQNLNHDAMYWYRQDPGQGLRLIYYSQIVNDFQKGDIAEGYSVSREKKESFPLTVTSAQKNPTAFYLCASSTDRGINEKLFFGSGTQLSVL.

This clone was detected only once. J is TRBJ1-1 and V is TRBV7-8; 8 bases align to TRBD1. Trimming at V came to 1 base and at J to 7 bases, leaving 5 bases not matched to a gene. The CDR3 is made up of 14 amino acids. Germline V lookup: CDR1 SGHVS, CDR2 FQNEAQ. CDR3 sequence: CASSLEGTGFEAFF. The CDR3 DNA sequence: TGTGCCAGCAGCTTAGAAGGGACAGGATTTGAAGCTTTCTTT.

The chain has TRBV10-1 and TRBJ2-3; 11 nucleotides agree with TRBD2. This CDR3 is built from 18 residues. From germline, CDR1 is WNHNN and CDR2 SYGVQD (reference sequence). J was trimmed by 6 bases and V by 3 bases; bases with no gene match: 14. The CDR3 DNA is TGCGCCAGCAGTGAAACTAGCGGGGGCGCCACAATTAGGGATACGCAGTATTTT. This translates into CASSETSGGATIRDTQYF.

V and J are TRBV11-3 and TRBJ2-7; 12 nucleotides agree with TRBD2. This CDR3 has 17 amino acids. The J segment lost 12 bases and the V segment lost 5 bases, leaving 20 bases of the junction unmatched. Per the germline V gene, CDR1 is SGHNT and CDR2 is YENEEA. The DNA of the CDR3 is TGTGCCAGCAGCCCCCCCCGCGGGCTAGCGGGAGGGCCCCGGGTGTACTTC. Translating gives CASSPPRGLAGGPRVYF.

J is TRBJ1-1 and V is TRBV11-2; tentative D call: TRBD1 (6 bases). This CDR3 has 13 amino acids. V was clipped by 4 bases and J by 5 bases, with 11 bases between them. Germline lookup yields CDR1 SGHAT and CDR2 FQNNGV. CDR3 residues: CASSSGRGTEAFF. The CDR3 nucleotides read TGTGCCAGCAGCTCCGGAAGGGGGACTGAAGCTTTCTTT.